This TCR beta chain came from a study of PD-1 blockade in classical Hodgkin lymphoma. Repertoires were generated with immunoSEQ multiplex PCR, while TCRdb's copy carries only in-frame clones and drops some. Of some 64,000 clones in the sample, 70% to 90% were seen once. Overall study results and limits: Diminished baseline TCR diversity has been reported in newly diagnosed patients relative to healthy donors.

The ends were cut back, 0 bases at V and 5 bases at J, with 11 bases in the middle. Germline V CDR1 and CDR2: LGHNA, YSLEER. This CDR3 contains 15 residues. Patients all relapsed after autologous stem cell transplantation, and there was variation in brentuximab vedotin exposure. Progressive disease, partial response or complete response was each patient's best response. Points on this clone: Its target is unknown.

Source: peripheral blood mononuclear cells (PBMCs), taken at baseline. This clonotype originated in a human donor with classical Hodgkin lymphoma. The rearrangement uses TRBV4-3 and TRBJ1-5; possibly TRBD1 for D (6 bases). CDR3 region: CASSQDPKGDQPQHF. CDR3 sequence (DNA): TGCGCCAGCAGCCAAGACCCCAAGGGGGATCAGCCCCAGCATTTT.